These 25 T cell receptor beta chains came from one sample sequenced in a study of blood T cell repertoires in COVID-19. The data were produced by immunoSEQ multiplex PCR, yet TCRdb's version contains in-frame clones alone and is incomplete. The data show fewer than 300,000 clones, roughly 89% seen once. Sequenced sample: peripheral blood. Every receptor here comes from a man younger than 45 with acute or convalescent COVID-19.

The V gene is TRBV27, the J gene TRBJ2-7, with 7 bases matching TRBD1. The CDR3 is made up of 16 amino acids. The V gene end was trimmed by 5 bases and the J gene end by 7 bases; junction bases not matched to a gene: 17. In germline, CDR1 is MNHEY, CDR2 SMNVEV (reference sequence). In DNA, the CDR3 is TGTGCCAGCAGTAGGATACAGGGGATGTTATCGTGGGAGCAGTACTTC. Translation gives CASSRIQGMLSWEQYF.

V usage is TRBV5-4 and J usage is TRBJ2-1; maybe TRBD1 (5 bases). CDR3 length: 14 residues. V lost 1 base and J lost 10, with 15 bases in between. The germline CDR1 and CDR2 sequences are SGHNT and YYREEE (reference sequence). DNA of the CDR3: TGTGCCAGCAGCTTGCCCACAGGCAGTCAGGAGCAGTTCTTC. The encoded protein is CASSLPTGSQEQFF.

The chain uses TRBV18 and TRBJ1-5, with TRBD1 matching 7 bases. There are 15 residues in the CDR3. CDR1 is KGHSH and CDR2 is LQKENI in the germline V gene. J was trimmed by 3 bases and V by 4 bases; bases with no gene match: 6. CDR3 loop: CASSLADRANQPQHF. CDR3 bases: TGTGCCAGCTCACTCGCCGACAGGGCCAATCAGCCCCAGCATTTT.

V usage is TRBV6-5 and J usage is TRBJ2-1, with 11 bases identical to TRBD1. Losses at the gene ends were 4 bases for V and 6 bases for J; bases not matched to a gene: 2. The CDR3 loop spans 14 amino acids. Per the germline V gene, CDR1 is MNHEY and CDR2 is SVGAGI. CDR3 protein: CASSFGTGGNEQFF. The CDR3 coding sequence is TGTGCCAGCAGTTTCGGGACAGGGGGCAATGAGCAGTTCTTC.

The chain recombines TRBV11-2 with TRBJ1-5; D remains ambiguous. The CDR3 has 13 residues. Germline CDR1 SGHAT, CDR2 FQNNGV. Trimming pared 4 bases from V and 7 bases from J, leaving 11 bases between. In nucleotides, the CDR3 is TGTGCCAGCAGCTCACTACGTGGGCAGCCCCAGCATTTT. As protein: CASSSLRGQPQHF.

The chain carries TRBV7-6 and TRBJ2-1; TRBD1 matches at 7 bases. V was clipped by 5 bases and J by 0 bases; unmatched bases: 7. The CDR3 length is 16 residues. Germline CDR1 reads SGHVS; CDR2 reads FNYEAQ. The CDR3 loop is CASSQPTGSSYNEQFF. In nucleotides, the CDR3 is TGTGCCAGCAGCCAACCGACAGGGAGCTCCTACAATGAGCAGTTCTTC.

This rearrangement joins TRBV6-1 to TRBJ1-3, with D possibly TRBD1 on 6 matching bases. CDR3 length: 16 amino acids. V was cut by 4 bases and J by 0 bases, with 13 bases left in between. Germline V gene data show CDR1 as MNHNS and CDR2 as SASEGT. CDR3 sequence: CASSVRGGFSGNTIYF. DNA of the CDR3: TGTGCCAGCAGTGTAAGGGGGGGGTTCTCTGGAAACACCATATATTTT.

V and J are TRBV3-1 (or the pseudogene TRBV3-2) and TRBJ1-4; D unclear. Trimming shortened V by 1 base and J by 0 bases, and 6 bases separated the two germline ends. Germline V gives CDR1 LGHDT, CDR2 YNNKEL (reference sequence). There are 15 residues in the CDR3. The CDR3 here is CASSQVRATNEKLFF. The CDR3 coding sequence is TGTGCCAGCAGCCAAGTAAGAGCAACTAATGAAAAACTGTTTTTT.

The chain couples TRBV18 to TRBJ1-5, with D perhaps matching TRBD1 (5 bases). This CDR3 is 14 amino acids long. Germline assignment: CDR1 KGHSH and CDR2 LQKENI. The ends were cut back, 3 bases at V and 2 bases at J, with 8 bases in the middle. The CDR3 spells CASSPGLGNQPQHF. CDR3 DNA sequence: TGTGCCAGCTCACCGGGGCTGGGCAATCAGCCCCAGCATTTT.

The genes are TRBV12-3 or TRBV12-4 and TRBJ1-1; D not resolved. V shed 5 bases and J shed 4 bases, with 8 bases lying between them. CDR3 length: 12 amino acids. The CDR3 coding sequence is TGTGCCAGCAGTCGATACACCACTGAAGCTTTCTTT. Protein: CASSRYTTEAFF.

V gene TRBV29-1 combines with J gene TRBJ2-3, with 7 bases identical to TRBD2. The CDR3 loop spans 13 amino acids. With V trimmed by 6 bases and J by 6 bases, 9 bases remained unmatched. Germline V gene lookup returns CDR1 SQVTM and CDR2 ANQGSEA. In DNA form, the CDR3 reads TGCAGCGTGCACACCGGGGAGGGGGATACGCAGTATTTT. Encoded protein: CSVHTGEGDTQYF.

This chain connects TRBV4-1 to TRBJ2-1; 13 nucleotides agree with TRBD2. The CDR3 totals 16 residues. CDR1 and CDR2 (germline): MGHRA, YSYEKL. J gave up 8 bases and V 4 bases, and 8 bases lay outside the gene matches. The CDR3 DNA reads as TGCGCCAGCAGCCGATCGGGACTAGCGGGAAACGATGAGCAGTTCTTC. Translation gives CASSRSGLAGNDEQFF.

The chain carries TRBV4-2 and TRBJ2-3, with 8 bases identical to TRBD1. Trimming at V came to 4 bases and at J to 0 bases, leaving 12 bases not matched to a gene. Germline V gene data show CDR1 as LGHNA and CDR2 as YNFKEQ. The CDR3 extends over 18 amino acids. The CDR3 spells CASSPLFQTGASTDTQYF. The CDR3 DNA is TGTGCCAGCAGCCCCCTCTTCCAGACAGGGGCCAGCACAGATACGCAGTATTTT.

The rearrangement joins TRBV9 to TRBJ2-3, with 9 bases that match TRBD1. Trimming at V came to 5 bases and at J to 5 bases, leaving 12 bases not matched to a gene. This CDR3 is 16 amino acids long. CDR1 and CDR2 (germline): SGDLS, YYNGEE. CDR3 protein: CASRPNDRGLEDTQYF. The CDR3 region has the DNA TGTGCCAGCAGGCCTAATGACAGGGGGTTAGAAGATACGCAGTATTTT. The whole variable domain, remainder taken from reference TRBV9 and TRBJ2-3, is DSGVTQTPKHLITATGQRVTLRCSPRSGDLSVYWYQQSLDQGLQFLIQYYNGEERAKGNILERFSAQQFPDLHSELNLSSLELGDSALYFCASRPNDRGLEDTQYFGPGTRLTVL.

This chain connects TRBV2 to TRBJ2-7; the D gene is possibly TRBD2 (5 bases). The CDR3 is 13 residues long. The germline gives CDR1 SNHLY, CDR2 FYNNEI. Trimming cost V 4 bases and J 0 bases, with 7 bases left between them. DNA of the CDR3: TGTGCCAGCAGTGCTGGGAGCTCCTACGAGCAGTACTTC. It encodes CASSAGSSYEQYF.

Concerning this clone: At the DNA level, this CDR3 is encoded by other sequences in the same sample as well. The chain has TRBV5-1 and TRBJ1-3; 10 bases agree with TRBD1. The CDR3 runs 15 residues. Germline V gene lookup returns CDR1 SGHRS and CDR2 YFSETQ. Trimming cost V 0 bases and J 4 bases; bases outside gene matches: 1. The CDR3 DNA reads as TGCGCCAGCAGCTTGGGACAGGGGGCCGGAAACACCATATATTTT. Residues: CASSLGQGAGNTIYF. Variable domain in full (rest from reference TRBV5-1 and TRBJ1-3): KAGVTQTPRYLIKTRGQQVTLSCSPISGHRSVSWYQQTPGQGLQFLFEYFSETQRNKGNFPGRFSGRQFSNSRSEMNVSTLELGDSALYLCASSLGQGAGNTIYFGEGSWLTVV.

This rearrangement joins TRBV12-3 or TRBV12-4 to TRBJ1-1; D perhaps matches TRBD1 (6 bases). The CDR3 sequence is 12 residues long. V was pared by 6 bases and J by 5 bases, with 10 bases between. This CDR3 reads CASRQGWTEAFF. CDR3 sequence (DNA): TGTGCCAGCAGACAGGGATGGACTGAAGCTTTCTTT.

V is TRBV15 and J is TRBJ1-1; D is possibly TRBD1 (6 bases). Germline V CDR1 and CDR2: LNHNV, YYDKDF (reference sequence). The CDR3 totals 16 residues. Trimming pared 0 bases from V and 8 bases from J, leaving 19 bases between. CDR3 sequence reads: CATSRDKGHGGWEAFF. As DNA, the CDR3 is TGTGCCACCAGCAGAGATAAGGGACACGGGGGGTGGGAAGCTTTCTTT.

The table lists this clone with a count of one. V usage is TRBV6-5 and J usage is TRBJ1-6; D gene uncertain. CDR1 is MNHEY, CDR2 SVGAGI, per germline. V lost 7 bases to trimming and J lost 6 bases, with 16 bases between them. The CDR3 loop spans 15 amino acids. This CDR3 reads CASKRGRISNSPLHF. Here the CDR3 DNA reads TGTGCCAGCAAACGGGGTAGGATCTCTAATTCACCCCTCCACTTT.

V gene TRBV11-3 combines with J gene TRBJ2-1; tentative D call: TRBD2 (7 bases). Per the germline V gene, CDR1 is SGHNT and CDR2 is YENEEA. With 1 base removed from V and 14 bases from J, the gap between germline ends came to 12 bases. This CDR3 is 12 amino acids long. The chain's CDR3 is CASSLGRGHKFF. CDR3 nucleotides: TGTGCCAGCAGCTTAGGGCGGGGGCATAAGTTCTTC. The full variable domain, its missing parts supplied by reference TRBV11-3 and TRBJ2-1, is EAGVVQSPRYKIIEKKQPVAFWCNPISGHNTLYWYLQNLGQGPELLIRYENEEAVDDSQLPKDRFSAERLKGVDSTLKIQPAELGDSAVYLCASSLGRGHKFFGPGTRLTVL.

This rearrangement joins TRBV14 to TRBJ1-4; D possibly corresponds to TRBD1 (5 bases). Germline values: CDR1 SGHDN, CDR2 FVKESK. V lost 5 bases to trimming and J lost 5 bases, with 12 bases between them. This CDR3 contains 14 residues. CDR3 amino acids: CASSRQGGNEKLFF. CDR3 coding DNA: TGTGCCAGCAGCAGGCAGGGAGGGAATGAAAAACTGTTTTTT.

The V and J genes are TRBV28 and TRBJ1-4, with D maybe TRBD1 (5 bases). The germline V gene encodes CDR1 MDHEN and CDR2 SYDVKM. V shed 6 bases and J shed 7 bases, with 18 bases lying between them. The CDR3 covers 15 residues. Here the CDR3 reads CASSSPGQGSEKLFF. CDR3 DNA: TGTGCCAGCAGCTCCCCCGGGCAGGGTAGTGAAAAACTGTTTTTT. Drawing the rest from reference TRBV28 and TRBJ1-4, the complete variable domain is DVKVTQSSRYLVKRTGEKVFLECVQDMDHENMFWYRQDPGLGLRLIYFSYDVKMKEKGDIPEGYSVSREKKERFSLILESASTNQTSMYLCASSSPGQGSEKLFFGSGTQLSVL.

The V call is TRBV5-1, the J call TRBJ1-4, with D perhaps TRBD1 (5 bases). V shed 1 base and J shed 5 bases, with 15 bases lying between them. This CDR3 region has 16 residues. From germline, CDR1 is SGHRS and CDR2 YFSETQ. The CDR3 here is CASSLTGAAENEKLFF. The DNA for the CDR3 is TGCGCCAGCAGCTTGACTGGGGCCGCGGAGAATGAAAAACTGTTTTTT.

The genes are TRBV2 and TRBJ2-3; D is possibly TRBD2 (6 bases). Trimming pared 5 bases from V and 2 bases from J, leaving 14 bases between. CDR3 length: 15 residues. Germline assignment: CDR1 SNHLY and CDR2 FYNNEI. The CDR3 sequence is CASSFESGVTDTQYF. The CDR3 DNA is TGTGCCAGCAGTTTTGAGTCGGGGGTCACAGATACGCAGTATTTT. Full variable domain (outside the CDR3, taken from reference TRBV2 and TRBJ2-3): EPEVTQTPSHQVTQMGQEVILRCVPISNHLYFYWYRQILGQKVEFLVSFYNNEISEKSEIFDDQFSVERPDGSNFTLKIRSTKLEDSAMYFCASSFESGVTDTQYFGPGTRLTVL.

CDR3 amino acids: CAWKIGRGLRESYGYTF. As DNA, the CDR3 is TGTGCCTGGAAAATCGGACGGGGACTTAGGGAGAGCTATGGCTACACCTTC. V usage is TRBV30 and J usage is TRBJ1-2; perhaps TRBD1 as D (5 bases). Germline loops: CDR1 GTSNPN, CDR2 SVGIG (reference sequence). V was shortened by 4 bases and J by 4 bases, with 25 bases between the two germline ends. The CDR3 totals 17 residues.